The 18 T cell receptor beta chains below were found in one sample sequenced in a study of T cells in localized non-small cell lung cancer (dated by TCRdb to the early 2020s). The library was produced with the immunoSEQ multiplex PCR assay. TCRdb re-hosts the immuneACCESS table, in-frame sequences only. Its copies lack some clones; in the studies checked, an unresolved V gene accounts for under half of them, and the cause for the rest is not known. This sample gives some 72,000 clones in total; roughly 81% of them show up just once. The ten largest clones take up approximately 2.5% of the sample. The sequenced sample was peripheral blood, obtained before any cancer treatment. Source of these receptors: a man aged 35 to 69 with stage I lung adenocarcinoma.

There are a few counts of this clone. V gene TRBV7-3 combines with J gene TRBJ1-1; D perhaps matches TRBD1 (5 bases). The CDR3 is 13 residues long. Germline V gives CDR1 SGHTA, CDR2 FQGTGA. Trimming shortened V by 5 bases and J by 5 bases, and 12 bases separated the two germline ends. CDR3 in amino acids: CASSAGTLTEAFF. DNA of the CDR3: TGTGCCAGCAGCGCCGGGACCTTGACTGAAGCTTTCTTT. The full variable domain, rest sourced from reference TRBV7-3 and TRBJ1-1, is GAGVSQTPSNKVTEKGKYVELRCDPISGHTALYWYRQSLGQGPEFLIYFQGTGAADDSGLPNDRFFAVRPEGSVSTLKIQRTERGDSAVYLCASSAGTLTEAFFGQGTRLTVV.

V is TRBV18 and J is TRBJ2-5; 7 nucleotides line up with TRBD2. With V trimmed by 1 base and J by 5 bases, 7 bases remained unmatched. Germline V gives CDR1 KGHSH, CDR2 LQKENI. This CDR3 spans 15 amino acids. Here the CDR3 reads CASSPLSGVGETQYF. Written as DNA, the CDR3 is TGTGCCAGCTCACCACTCAGCGGGGTTGGCGAGACCCAGTACTTC.

This chain joins TRBV6-5 and TRBJ2-7; D unclear. Germline assignment: CDR1 MNHEY and CDR2 SVGAGI. Trimming stripped 5 bases from V and 4 bases from J, with 18 bases between. The CDR3 runs to 15 residues. In nucleotides, the CDR3 is TGTGCCAGCAGTCAAACCGATGCCGCTTTATACGAGCAGTACTTC. It translates to CASSQTDAALYEQYF.

This chain links TRBV2 with TRBJ2-1, with 16 bases lining up with TRBD2. This CDR3 is built from 18 residues. Losses at the gene ends were 4 bases for V and 5 bases for J; bases not matched to a gene: 8. Germline V gene sequence: CDR1 SNHLY, CDR2 FYNNEI. CDR3 in DNA: TGTGCCAGCAGTGTGGGACTAGCGGGAGGGCCGCGGGACAATGAGCAGTTCTTC. It is translated as CASSVGLAGGPRDNEQFF. The whole variable domain, filled in from reference TRBV2 and TRBJ2-1, reads EPEVTQTPSHQVTQMGQEVILRCVPISNHLYFYWYRQILGQKVEFLVSFYNNEISEKSEIFDDQFSVERPDGSNFTLKIRSTKLEDSAMYFCASSVGLAGGPRDNEQFFGPGTRLTVL.

V usage is TRBV5-1 and J usage is TRBJ1-1; tentative D call: TRBD1 (6 bases). V was cut by 0 bases and J by 4 bases, with 16 bases left in between. The germline V gene has CDR1 SGHRS and CDR2 YFSETQ. The CDR3 runs 16 residues. The CDR3 region is CASSLEIGLGATEAFF. The CDR3 nucleotides read TGCGCCAGCAGCTTGGAAATCGGTCTGGGGGCCACTGAAGCTTTCTTT. Looking up the rest from reference TRBV5-1 and TRBJ1-1 gives the full variable domain: KAGVTQTPRYLIKTRGQQVTLSCSPISGHRSVSWYQQTPGQGLQFLFEYFSETQRNKGNFPGRFSGRQFSNSRSEMNVSTLELGDSALYLCASSLEIGLGATEAFFGQGTRLTVV.

This sequence joins TRBV6-4 and TRBJ2-1; 9 nucleotides align to TRBD1. The V and J ends lost 5 bases and 5 bases, in that order; junction bases with no gene match: 7. The germline gives CDR1 MRHNA, CDR2 SNTAGT. This CDR3 has 15 residues. CDR3 region: CASSPDRGSHNEQFF. In DNA, the CDR3 is TGTGCCAGCAGTCCGGACAGGGGTTCCCACAATGAGCAGTTCTTC.

V usage is TRBV29-1 and J usage is TRBJ1-2; 10 nucleotides match TRBD1. The ends lost 3 bases at V and 8 bases at J; junction bases unmatched: 3. Germline loops: CDR1 SQVTM, CDR2 ANQGSEA. This CDR3 region has 12 residues. This CDR3 reads CSVEGTGEGYTF. In nucleotides, the CDR3 is TGCAGCGTTGAGGGGACAGGGGAAGGCTACACCTTC.

V gene TRBV6-5 combines with J gene TRBJ2-7, with 7 bases lining up with TRBD1. The junction had 5 bases not matched to a gene; V was cut back by 2 bases and J by 1 base. Germline assignment: CDR1 MNHEY and CDR2 SVGAGI. The CDR3 is made up of 15 amino acids. The DNA of the CDR3 is TGTGCCAGCAGTTACGGACAGGCAACTTCCTACGAGCAGTACTTC. This translates into CASSYGQATSYEQYF.

The rearrangement joins TRBV18 to TRBJ2-7, with 10 bases identical to TRBD1. Per the germline V gene, CDR1 is KGHSH and CDR2 is LQKENI. Trimming took 6 bases from V and 0 from J; bases not matched to a gene: 8. The CDR3 loop spans 16 amino acids. Written as DNA, the CDR3 is TGTGCCAGCTCGCCGACAGGGGGCAAGACCTCCTACGAGCAGTACTTC. It is translated as CASSPTGGKTSYEQYF.

This clone has more than one count but fewer than ten. V gene TRBV18 combines with J gene TRBJ2-1; the D gene is possibly TRBD2 (7 bases). The CDR3 spans 17 residues. The germline CDR1 and CDR2 sequences are KGHSH and LQKENI. The V and J ends lost 5 bases and 0 bases respectively, with 17 bases between them. The CDR3, as DNA: TGTGCCAGCTCAAGGGGGGGGGATAGTGCCTCCTACAATGAGCAGTTCTTC. Amino acid sequence: CASSRGGDSASYNEQFF.

The V and J genes are TRBV6-5 and TRBJ2-5; the D gene is possibly TRBD2 (6 bases). CDR3 length: 15 residues. CDR1 and CDR2 from the germline V gene are MNHEY and SVGAGI. Trimming pared 6 bases from V and 9 bases from J, leaving 23 bases between. CDR3 in amino acids: CASSPGLNIKGAQYF. The CDR3 nucleotides are TGTGCCAGCAGCCCGGGACTGAATATCAAAGGGGCCCAGTACTTC.

J is TRBJ1-2 and V is TRBV4-1, with 11 positions matching TRBD1. Germline V gene lookup returns CDR1 MGHRA and CDR2 YSYEKL. V shed 1 base, J shed 5 bases, and the junction held 9 bases outside the gene matches. The CDR3 length is 17 residues. CDR3 DNA: TGCGCCAGCAGCCAAGCCGGGACAGGGGGGAAACGTTATGGCTACACCTTC. It specifies CASSQAGTGGKRYGYTF.

This chain joins TRBV11-2 and TRBJ2-2; D may be TRBD1 or TRBD2 (5 bases each). The CDR3 is made up of 14 amino acids. Germline V lookup: CDR1 SGHAT, CDR2 FQNNGV. Trimming removed 7 bases from V and 2 bases from J, with 11 bases in between. The CDR3 is CASIGTENTGELFF. The CDR3 DNA reads as TGTGCCAGCATTGGGACGGAAAACACCGGGGAGCTGTTTTTT.

Here the CDR3 reads CASSLRGGGSGANVLTF. DNA for the CDR3: TGTGCCAGCAGCTTAAGGGGTGGGGGATCTGGGGCCAACGTCCTGACTTTC. This chain connects TRBV7-3 to TRBJ2-6, with D possibly called TRBD1 or TRBD2 (5 bases each). Germline CDR1 and CDR2: SGHTA and FQGTGA. The CDR3 is 17 residues long. V lost 1 base and J lost 1, with 11 bases in between. The full variable domain, rest sourced from reference TRBV7-3 and TRBJ2-6, is GAGVSQTPSNKVTEKGKYVELRCDPISGHTALYWYRQSLGQGPEFLIYFQGTGAADDSGLPNDRFFAVRPEGSVSTLKIQRTERGDSAVYLCASSLRGGGSGANVLTFGAGSRLTVL.

This clone was seen a handful of times. J is TRBJ2-2 and V is TRBV6-6, with a possible D match to TRBD1 (5 bases). Germline-derived CDR1 and CDR2 are MNHNY and SVGAGI (reference sequence). The CDR3 is 14 residues long. Deletions cut 7 bases from V and 2 bases from J, with 11 bases between. The CDR3, as DNA: TGTGCCAGCAAAAAGGACACTAACACCGGGGAGCTGTTTTTT. This encodes CASKKDTNTGELFF.

The rearrangement links TRBV19 to TRBJ1-2; no reliable D call. Germline loops: CDR1 LNHDA, CDR2 SQIVND (reference sequence). The CDR3 is 12 amino acids. Trimming removed 4 bases from V and 7 bases from J, with 10 bases in between. The CDR3 loop reads CASSTHRSGYTF. The CDR3 nucleotides are TGTGCCAGTAGTACCCACCGGAGTGGCTACACCTTC. Using reference TRBV19 and TRBJ1-2 for the parts outside the CDR3, the full variable domain is DGGITQSPKYLFRKEGQNVTLSCEQNLNHDAMYWYRQDPGQGLRLIYYSQIVNDFQKGDIAEGYSVSREKKESFPLTVTSAQKNPTAFYLCASSTHRSGYTFGSGTRLTVV.

The chain employs TRBV10-1 and TRBJ2-3; D unresolved. The CDR3 extends over 13 amino acids. Germline V gives CDR1 WNHNN, CDR2 SYGVQD (reference sequence). Trimming took 3 bases from V and 0 from J, leaving 4 bases between them. The CDR3 is CASSDPSTDTQYF. The CDR3 nucleotides read TGCGCCAGCAGTGACCCTAGCACAGATACGCAGTATTTT.

J is TRBJ2-6 and V is TRBV27, with unresolved D. Germline CDR1 MNHEY, CDR2 SMNVEV (reference sequence). CDR3 length: 16 amino acids. V was trimmed by 0 bases and J by 4 bases, leaving 10 bases between them. In DNA form, the CDR3 reads TGTGCCAGCAGTTTATCGGCGCGGCTCGGGGCCAACGTCCTGACTTTC. Encoded protein: CASSLSARLGANVLTF.